Described below is a single TCR beta chain sequence and its context. The target antigen is unknown. TCRdb re-derived calls from the 5' RACE reads in MiXCR, one entry per CDR3 protein. Of 400,000 or so distinct CDR3 sequences listed, under 25% are singletons. The data stem from a study of T-cell memory formation after mild COVID-19. General observations from the study: Most CD4+ clones that shrank were in CM and EM, while CD8+ ones turned up in EMRA.

The CDR3 extends over 15 amino acids. Germline V gene lookup returns CDR1 MNHEY and CDR2 SVGAGI. Trimming took off 4 bases at V and 9 bases at J, with 16 bases between the two ends. The rearrangement links TRBV6-5 to TRBJ1-6; possibly TRBD1 for D (5 bases). The sequencing input was PBMCs or a T cell subset sorted from them (not recorded which). This TCR was recovered from an adult woman who had mild COVID-19 (a few samples of this study predate the infection). Cell type and time point are not known. CDR3 in DNA: TGTGCCAGCAGTTTCGGACCCGGGGGGAGTTCACCCCTCCACTTT. Protein sequence: CASSFGPGGSSPLHF.